The text below deals with one T cell receptor (beta chain). Here immunoSEQ multiplex PCR was the method, and the copy in TCRdb shows in-frame clones only, minus some. The table has around 300,000 clones, approximately 86% seen once. This record comes from a study of blood T cell repertoires in COVID-19. The sequencing input was PBMCs or T cells enriched from blood (not recorded which). This sequence was found in a woman aged 25 to 39 who had recovered from COVID-19.

The CDR3 coding sequence is TGTGCCAGCAGTGAAGACGGCGGGGCGGCGAACACCGGGGAGCTGTTTTTT. It specifies CASSEDGGAANTGELFF. The chain joins TRBV6-1 to TRBJ2-2, with TRBD2 as a possible D gene (6 bases). CDR1 and CDR2 (germline): MNHNS, SASEGT. The V and J ends lost 1 base and 0 bases respectively, with 12 bases between them. The CDR3 runs to 17 residues.